The clone carrying this T cell receptor (beta chain) came up many times. Antigen specificity is unknown. The observed sequence ends 3 residues before the CDR3 terminus, with the missing tail filled in from the germline J gene. The sample originates from a study of T cell clonality in common variable immunodeficiency. Regarding the study as a whole: Fewer deletions and N-nucleotide insertions were reportedly seen in common variable immunodeficiency TCR beta sequences.

The table came from immunoSEQ multiplex PCR; TCRdb's copy has only in-frame clones and leaves some out. The sample is made up of approximately 20,000 clones, none counted only once. Trimming removed 4 bases at V and 5 bases at J, with 10 bases between. This CDR3 is 13 amino acids long. Per the germline V gene, CDR1 is SGHRS and CDR2 is YFSETQ. The source is a human donor with common variable immunodeficiency. Source material: peripheral blood mononuclear cells. The chain recombines TRBV5-1 with TRBJ2-1; D is perhaps TRBD2 (5 bases). CDR3 sequence reads: CASSPEADNEQFF. The covered CDR3 bases are TGCGCCAGCAGCCCGGAAGCGGACAATGAG.